The rows below give T cell receptor beta chains drawn from one sample of a study of CD8 T cells in ankylosing spondylitis. TCRdb recomputed calls from the 5' RACE reads with MiXCR, one row per CDR3 protein. This table holds some 130,000 distinct CDR3 sequences, around 15% found once. Sequenced material: blood, either unsorted or a sorted T cell fraction (not recorded which). The receptors here all came from a female donor with ankylosing spondylitis or in good health (not recorded which). CDR3s leave out the opening cysteine and the closing phenylalanine or tryptophan. The order of the fields is CDR3 protein, V gene.

cdr3_aa: SARVPRGITDTQY
v_call: TRBV20-1

cdr3_aa: ASSLGRLTGGTDTQY
v_call: TRBV7-9

cdr3_aa: AWSSVEETQY
v_call: TRBV30

cdr3_aa: ASSSGPTNEKLF
v_call: TRBV11-1

cdr3_aa: ASSLGTADTQY
v_call: TRBV7-9

cdr3_aa: ASSQDRAGGRGYT
v_call: TRBV4-1

cdr3_aa: SAYRRESSHEQY
v_call: TRBV20-1

cdr3_aa: ASSLTSGTTGELF
v_call: TRBV5-1

cdr3_aa: ASSLVVGFSTDTQY
v_call: TRBV11-2

cdr3_aa: ASNRQGPNSPLH
v_call: TRBV27

cdr3_aa: ASSYGQGAYNEQF
v_call: TRBV28

cdr3_aa: ASSISGGEQY
v_call: TRBV10-1

cdr3_aa: ASSQDGTGNQNTIY
v_call: TRBV4-1

cdr3_aa: SARGSLTSGTSTDTQY
v_call: TRBV20-1

cdr3_aa: ASSLGQALIGELF
v_call: TRBV11-2

cdr3_aa: ASSATLWSIREIQY
v_call: TRBV11-3

cdr3_aa: AIVKGRGTYEQY
v_call: TRBV5-1

cdr3_aa: ASSLGTGSLTDTQY
v_call: TRBV11-3

cdr3_aa: ASSLDRTDYGYT
v_call: TRBV5-1

cdr3_aa: ASSLLRQANYGYT
v_call: TRBV7-8

cdr3_aa: ASSAGSLRETQY
v_call: TRBV5-1

cdr3_aa: CARGGTGFNQPQH
v_call: TRBV20-1

cdr3_aa: ASSLKFETKETQY
v_call: TRBV3-1

cdr3_aa: SALDRLMNTEAF
v_call: TRBV20-1

cdr3_aa: ASSLRGAPNTEAF
v_call: TRBV7-2

cdr3_aa: ASSPLGETEAF
v_call: TRBV18

cdr3_aa: ASSYSRYSSHEQY
v_call: TRBV6-5

cdr3_aa: ASSLSSGGQETQY
v_call: TRBV5-1

cdr3_aa: ASSDGRPYEQY
v_call: TRBV9

cdr3_aa: ASSSPSLGSGSSNYEQY
v_call: TRBV7-8

cdr3_aa: SASSGYNSPLH
v_call: TRBV20-1

cdr3_aa: ASTVQGADTQY
v_call: TRBV5-1

cdr3_aa: ATSTRDRVTQPQH
v_call: TRBV15

cdr3_aa: ASSLSLTRTDTQY
v_call: TRBV7-2

cdr3_aa: ASRVGQGLQPQH
v_call: TRBV12-3/TRBV12-4

cdr3_aa: ASSLSGTGLFQPQH
v_call: TRBV28

cdr3_aa: VSSQVLGGYEQY
v_call: TRBV4-2

cdr3_aa: ASSLIQGRTLYGYT
v_call: TRBV27

cdr3_aa: ASSLGWDQPQH
v_call: TRBV5-1

cdr3_aa: ASSYLHEGAKQY
v_call: TRBV6-5

cdr3_aa: ASSWAGTGIEQY
v_call: TRBV7-2

cdr3_aa: ASSRQAIDNEQF
v_call: TRBV3-1

cdr3_aa: ASRLYNEQF
v_call: TRBV27

cdr3_aa: ASILGRTSPNTGELF
v_call: TRBV12-3/TRBV12-4

cdr3_aa: ASSLPGGYT
v_call: TRBV12-3/TRBV12-4

cdr3_aa: ASSLGQDKTGEQY
v_call: TRBV12-3/TRBV12-4

cdr3_aa: SAGRTGEEDNEQF
v_call: TRBV20-1

cdr3_aa: ASSLAIRTNSFNSPLH
v_call: TRBV5-1